This T cell receptor beta chain derives from a study of spatial heterogeneity in lung cancer. The V gene end was trimmed by 1 base and the J gene end by 9 bases; junction bases not matched to a gene: 9. This CDR3 comprises 17 residues. The germline V gene has CDR1 DFQATT and CDR2 SNEGSKA (reference sequence). This sample's time point: sample taken at primary tumor resection. From tumor, nontumor lung or frozen PBMC, whole RNA was taken unsorted for sequencing. TCRdb independently ran MiXCR on the 5' RACE reads; one entry per CDR3 protein. The data contain tens of thousands of distinct CDR3 sequences, 4.6% of them singletons.

The clonotype was recovered from a male donor with early-stage non-small cell lung cancer. The chain joins TRBV20-1 to TRBJ2-1, with 16 nucleotides matching TRBD2. Source: PBMCs, taken at surgery. The CDR3 DNA follows: TGCAGTGCTAGAGCCCCGGGACTAGCGGGAGGGCCGAGTGAGCAGTTCTTC. This sequence encodes CSARAPGLAGGPSEQFF.